A selection of T cell receptor beta chains follows, all from one sample in a study of regulatory T cells in long-lasting Graves disease. TCRdb analysed the multiplex PCR reads with MiXCR anew, one entry per CDR3 protein. This sample yields fewer than 550,000 distinct CDR3 sequences, of which roughly 15% are seen a single time; about a quarter belongs to the top ten. These same records also appear under a second study, on T cells in Graves' hyperthyroidism and ophthalmopathy.

Source: peripheral blood mononuclear cells (PBMCs), taken at new diagnosis, from a patient treated with antithyroid drugs. These receptors came from a woman younger than 35 with Graves disease. Each CDR3 is given with its conserved first and last residue. The D gene is left open where the match is weak. Clone sizes are given selectively: once, few, many, or a class where the clone is expanded.

j_call	d_call	v_call	clone_size	cdr3_nt	cdr3_aa
TRBJ1-2	.	TRBV5-1	few	TGCGCCAGCAGCTTTGAGGGGGAGCATGGCTACACCTTC	CASSFEGEHGYTF
TRBJ2-5	.	TRBV15	many	TGTGCCACCTCCCACGTAGGAAGACAAGAGACCCAGTACTTC	CATSHVGRQETQYF
TRBJ2-3	.	TRBV7-3	many	TGTGCCAGCAGCTTAAGTGGACAAAGTGCAGATACGCAGTATTTT	CASSLSGQSADTQYF
TRBJ1-2	.	TRBV28	many	TGTGCCAGCGGCGAGTTTGGACAGTTCCCTTCTAACTATGGCTACACCTTC	CASGEFGQFPSNYGYTF
TRBJ2-3	TRBD2	TRBV10-3	few	TGTGCCATCAGTGAGTCGACTAGCGGGAGTTCAGATACGCAGTATTTT	CAISESTSGSSDTQYF
TRBJ1-5	.	TRBV11-2	many	TGTGCCAGCAGCATTGAACAGGACAATCAGCCCCAGCATTTT	CASSIEQDNQPQHF
TRBJ1-4	.	TRBV6-1	.	TGTGCCAGCAGTGAAGTGTTCGTTAGGGTTTTAAATGAAAAACTGTTTTTT	CASSEVFVRVLNEKLFF
TRBJ1-2	TRBD1	TRBV4-3	few	TGCGCCAGCAGCGAGATTCACAGGGGGCACGGCTACACCTTC	CASSEIHRGHGYTF
TRBJ2-3	TRBD2	TRBV12-3/TRBV12-4	many	TGTGCCAGCAGTTCGTCTCCGGGACTAGCGGGAGGGACAGATACGCAGTATTTT	CASSSSPGLAGGTDTQYF
TRBJ2-3	TRBD2	TRBV7-2	many	TGTGCCAGTAACCGAAACGGACTAGCGGGAGTGGATACGCAGTATTTT	CASNRNGLAGVDTQYF
TRBJ2-5	.	TRBV29-1	many	TGCAGCGTTGGGCTGGAGACCCAGTACTTC	CSVGLETQYF
TRBJ2-5	.	TRBV20-1	.	TGCAGTGCGCAGGGTGGGTCTCGAATAGAGACCCAGTACTTC	CSAQGGSRIETQYF
TRBJ1-6	.	TRBV6-1	few	TGTGCCAGCACCCAGGGTGGGGAGGGAACCTCACCCCTCCACTTT	CASTQGGEGTSPLHF
TRBJ2-2	TRBD1	TRBV24-1	few	TGTGCCACCAGTGAGCCGGGACAGGGGGCAACGAACACCGGGGAGCTGTTTTTT	CATSEPGQGATNTGELFF
TRBJ1-1	TRBD1	TRBV6-1	few	TGTGCCAGCACCACAGGGGACGACACTGAAGCTTTCTTT	CASTTGDDTEAFF
TRBJ2-1	.	TRBV24-1	once	TGTGCCACCGCAGGACATGTTATGGATGAGCAGTTCTTC	CATAGHVMDEQFF
TRBJ2-6	TRBD1	TRBV28	.	TGTGCCAGCAGACAAACAGGGGGCGATGGGGCCAACGTCCTGACTTTC	CASRQTGGDGANVLTF
TRBJ2-2	.	TRBV20-1	few	TGCAGTGCTAGTTCGGGACACCAGACCGGGGAGCTGTTTTTT	CSASSGHQTGELFF
TRBJ1-3	.	TRBV20-1	few	TGCAGTGCTAGACACAGTATAGGGGTGCCCTCTGGAAACACCATATATTTT	CSARHSIGVPSGNTIYF
TRBJ2-7	.	TRBV7-9	.	TGTGCCAGCAGTGACATAGCCTACGAGCAGTACTTC	CASSDIAYEQYF
TRBJ2-5	.	TRBV11-3	many	TGTGCCAGCAGCTTAGACGGGTTAGAGACCCAGTACTTC	CASSLDGLETQYF
TRBJ2-3	TRBD2	TRBV20-1	few	TGCAGTCCCCGGGGGGAGTCGGCGGATACGCAGTATTTT	CSPRGESADTQYF
TRBJ2-2	.	TRBV6-1	.	TGTGCCAGCAGTCCCAGTCCCGGGGAGCTGTTTTTT	CASSPSPGELFF
TRBJ2-1	TRBD2	TRBV5-1	few	TGCGCCAGCAGCTTACCGGGACTAACCTACAATGAGCAGTTCTTC	CASSLPGLTYNEQFF
TRBJ2-1	.	TRBV28	many	TGTGCCAGCCTTCGGGGCAGGCGGTCCTACAATGAGCAGTTCTTC	CASLRGRRSYNEQFF
TRBJ2-1	.	TRBV20-1	many	TGCAGTGCTAGAGATCCTCCACAACGACTAGTTTGGAATGAGCAGTTCTTC	CSARDPPQRLVWNEQFF
TRBJ2-1	TRBD2	TRBV12-3/TRBV12-4	many	TGTGCCAGCACCCCACTCGAGCTAGCGGGAACGAATGAGCAGTTCTTC	CASTPLELAGTNEQFF
TRBJ2-2	TRBD1	TRBV28	.	TGTGCCAGCAGTTTTATATCGGCACGACAGGGAAGGCTTCCCGGGGAGCTGTTTTTT	CASSFISARQGRLPGELFF
TRBJ1-1	.	TRBV28	many	TGTGCCAGCAGCCAAACTTTTACTGAAGCTTTCTTT	CASSQTFTEAFF
TRBJ1-1	.	TRBV5-4	many	TGTGCCAGCAGCTTGGGTGTTAGGGACACTGAAGCTTTCTTT	CASSLGVRDTEAFF
TRBJ2-7	.	TRBV5-1	many	TGCGCCAGCAGTAACGGCCTCTCCTACGAGCAGTACTTC	CASSNGLSYEQYF
TRBJ2-3	TRBD2	TRBV20-1	many	TGCAGTGCTAGGAGTATGCCTAGCGGGAGTATCGGCACAGATACGCAGTATTTT	CSARSMPSGSIGTDTQYF
TRBJ1-5	.	TRBV9	.	TGTGCCAGCAGCCCCGGGGACACCTTTAGCAATCAGCCCCAGCATTTT	CASSPGDTFSNQPQHF
TRBJ2-1	TRBD2	TRBV27	.	TGTGCCAGCCTACCGGGACTAGCGGGAGGGATTACCTACAATGAGCAGTTCTTC	CASLPGLAGGITYNEQFF
TRBJ1-2	TRBD1	TRBV28	many	TGTGCCAGCAGTTTGAGGGACAGCTATAGCTATGGCTACACCTTC	CASSLRDSYSYGYTF
TRBJ2-1	.	TRBV14	.	TGTGCCAGCAGCCAAATCGCCGCCGAGCAGTTCTTC	CASSQIAAEQFF
TRBJ2-1	TRBD2	TRBV7-7	few	TGTGCTAGCAGCTTAGAAGCGGGAGGGCCACATGAGCAGTTCTTC	CASSLEAGGPHEQFF
TRBJ2-7	.	TRBV20-1	few	TGCAGTGCTAGAGATCCTGGACGCAACTCCTACGAGCAGTACTTC	CSARDPGRNSYEQYF
TRBJ2-1	TRBD1	TRBV4-3	.	TGCGCCAGCAGCCAAGATGTATCGACAGGGTCCTACAATGAGCAGTTCTTC	CASSQDVSTGSYNEQFF
TRBJ2-2	TRBD1	TRBV11-2	many	TGTGCCAGCAGCTCCAACAGGGGTCCCGCCCCGAACACCGGGGAGCTGTTTTTT	CASSSNRGPAPNTGELFF
TRBJ2-6	TRBD1	TRBV6-5	.	TGTGCCAGCAATTACTCGGGGACAGGGCTAAGTGGGGCCAACGTCCTGACTTTC	CASNYSGTGLSGANVLTF
TRBJ1-2	.	TRBV20-1	few	TGCAGTGCTCCCCCGCGGGGCTATGGCTACACCTTC	CSAPPRGYGYTF
TRBJ1-1	.	TRBV6-5	.	TGTGCCAGCAGTTACGGGGGGAGGAACACTGAAGCTTTCTTT	CASSYGGRNTEAFF
TRBJ1-1	.	TRBV5-1	many	TGCGCCAGCAGCCTAGGGACAAAGGGGAACACTGAAGCTTTCTTT	CASSLGTKGNTEAFF
TRBJ2-7	TRBD2	TRBV30	few	TGTGCCTGGAGTAGGCTAGCGGGAGGGCCCAACGAGCAGTACTTC	CAWSRLAGGPNEQYF